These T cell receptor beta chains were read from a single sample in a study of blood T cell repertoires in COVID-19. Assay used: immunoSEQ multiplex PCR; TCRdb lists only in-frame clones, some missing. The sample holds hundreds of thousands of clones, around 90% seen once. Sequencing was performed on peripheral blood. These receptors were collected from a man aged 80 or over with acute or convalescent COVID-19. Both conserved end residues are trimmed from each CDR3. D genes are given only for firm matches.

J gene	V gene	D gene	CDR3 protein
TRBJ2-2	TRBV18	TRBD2	ASSPLAGGPNTGELF
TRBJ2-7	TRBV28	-	ASSFSVSYEQY
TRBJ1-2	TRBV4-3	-	ASSQDPFRSYYGYT
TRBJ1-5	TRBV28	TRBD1	ASSPTRGQGGQPQH
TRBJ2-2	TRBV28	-	ASSIWTTNTGELF
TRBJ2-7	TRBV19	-	ASSTGSGWGPYEQY
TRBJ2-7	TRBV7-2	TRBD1	ASSGQGGSYEQY
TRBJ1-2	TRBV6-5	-	ASKASFDRYYGYT
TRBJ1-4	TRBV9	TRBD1	ASSVGQGAREKLF
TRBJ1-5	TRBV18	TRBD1	ASSPPNRGRFSQPQH
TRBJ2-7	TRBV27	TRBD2	ASWGGTHEQY
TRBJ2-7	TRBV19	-	ASHREIYEQY
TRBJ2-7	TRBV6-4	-	ASSDRRGGEQY
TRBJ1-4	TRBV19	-	ASSISRGNSYADNEKLF
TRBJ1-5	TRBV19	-	ASSIRQGNQPQH
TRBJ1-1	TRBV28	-	ASQGSTEAF
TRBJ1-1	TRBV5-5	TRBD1	ASSPFLSDRATEAF
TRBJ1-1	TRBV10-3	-	APRRQRGIEAF
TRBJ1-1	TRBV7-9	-	ATSPQGLNTEAF
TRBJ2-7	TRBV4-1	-	ASSQVWRGPYEQY
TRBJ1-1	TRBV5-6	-	ASSRGEGPEAF
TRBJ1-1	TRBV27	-	ASRERGLNTEAF